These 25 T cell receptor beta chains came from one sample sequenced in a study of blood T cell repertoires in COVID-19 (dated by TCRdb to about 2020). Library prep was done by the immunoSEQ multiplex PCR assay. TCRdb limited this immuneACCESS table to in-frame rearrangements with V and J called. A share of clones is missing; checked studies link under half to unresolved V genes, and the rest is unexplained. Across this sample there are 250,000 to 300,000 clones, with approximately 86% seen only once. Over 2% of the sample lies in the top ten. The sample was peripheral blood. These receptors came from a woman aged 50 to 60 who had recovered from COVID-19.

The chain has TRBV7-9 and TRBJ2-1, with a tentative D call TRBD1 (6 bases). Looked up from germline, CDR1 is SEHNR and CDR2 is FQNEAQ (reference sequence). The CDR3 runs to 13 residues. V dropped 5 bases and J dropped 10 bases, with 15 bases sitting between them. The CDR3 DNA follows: TGTGCCAGCAGCACGGTAACAGGGAACGAGCAGTTCTTC. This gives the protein CASSTVTGNEQFF.

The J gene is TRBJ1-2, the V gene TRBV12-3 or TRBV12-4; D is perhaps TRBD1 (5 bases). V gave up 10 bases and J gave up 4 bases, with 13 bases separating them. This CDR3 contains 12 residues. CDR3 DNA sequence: TGTGCCATCCGGGGGTACCCCTATGGCTACACCTTC. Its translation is CAIRGYPYGYTF.

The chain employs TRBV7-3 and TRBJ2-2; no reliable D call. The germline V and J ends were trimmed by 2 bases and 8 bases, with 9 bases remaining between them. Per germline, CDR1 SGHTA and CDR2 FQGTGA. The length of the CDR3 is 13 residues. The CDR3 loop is CASSLSFPGELFF. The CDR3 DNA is TGTGCCAGCAGCTTATCTTTCCCGGGGGAGCTGTTTTTT.

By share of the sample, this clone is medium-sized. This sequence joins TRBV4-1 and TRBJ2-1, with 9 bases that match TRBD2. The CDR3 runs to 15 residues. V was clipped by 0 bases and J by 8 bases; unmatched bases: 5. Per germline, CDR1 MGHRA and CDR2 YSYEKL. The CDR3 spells CASSQDRGGADEQFF. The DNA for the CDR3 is TGCGCCAGCAGCCAAGATCGCGGGGGGGCGGATGAGCAGTTCTTC.

CDR3 DNA: TGTGCCTGGGAACAGGGCTCTGGAAACACCATATATTTT. As protein: CAWEQGSGNTIYF. The chain employs TRBV30 and TRBJ1-3; a possible D gene is TRBD1 (6 bases). The CDR3 length is 13 residues. CDR1 and CDR2 (germline): GTSNPN, SVGIG (reference sequence). Trimming shortened V by 5 bases and J by 0 bases, and 8 bases separated the two germline ends.

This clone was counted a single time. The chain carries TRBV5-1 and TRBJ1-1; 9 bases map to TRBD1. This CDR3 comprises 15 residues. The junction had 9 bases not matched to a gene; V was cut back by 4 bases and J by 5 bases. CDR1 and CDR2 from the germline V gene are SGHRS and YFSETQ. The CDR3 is CASSQRDRDWTEAFF. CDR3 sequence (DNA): TGCGCCAGCAGCCAGCGGGACAGGGATTGGACTGAAGCTTTCTTT.

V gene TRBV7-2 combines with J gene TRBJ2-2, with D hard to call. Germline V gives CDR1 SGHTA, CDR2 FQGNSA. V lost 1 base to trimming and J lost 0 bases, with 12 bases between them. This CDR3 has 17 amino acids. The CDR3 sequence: CASSLVRLSTNTGELFF. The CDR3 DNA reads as TGTGCCAGCAGCTTAGTCAGACTCTCGACGAACACCGGGGAGCTGTTTTTT. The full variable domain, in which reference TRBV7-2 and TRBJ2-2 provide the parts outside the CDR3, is GAGVSQSPSNKVTEKGKDVELRCDPISGHTALYWYRQSLGQGLEFLIYFQGNSAPDKSGLPSDRFSAERTGGSVSTLTIQRTQQEDSAVYLCASSLVRLSTNTGELFFGEGSRLTVL.

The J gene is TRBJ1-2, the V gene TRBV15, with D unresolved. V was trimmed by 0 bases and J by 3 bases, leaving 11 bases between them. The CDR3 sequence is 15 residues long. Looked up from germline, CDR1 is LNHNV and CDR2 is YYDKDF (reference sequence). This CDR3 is CATSRDPNSHYGYTF. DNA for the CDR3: TGTGCCACCAGCAGAGATCCAAACAGCCACTATGGCTACACCTTC.

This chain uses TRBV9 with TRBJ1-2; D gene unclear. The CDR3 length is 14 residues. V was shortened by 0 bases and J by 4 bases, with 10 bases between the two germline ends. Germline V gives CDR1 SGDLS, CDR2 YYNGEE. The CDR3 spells CASSVAVGSYGYTF. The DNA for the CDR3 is TGTGCCAGCAGCGTAGCCGTGGGGAGCTATGGCTACACCTTC.

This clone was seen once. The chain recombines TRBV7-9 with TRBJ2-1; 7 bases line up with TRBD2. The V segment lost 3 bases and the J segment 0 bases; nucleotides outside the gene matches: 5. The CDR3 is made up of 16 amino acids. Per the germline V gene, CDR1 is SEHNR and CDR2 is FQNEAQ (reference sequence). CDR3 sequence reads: CASSFLSGASYNEQFF. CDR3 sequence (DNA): TGTGCCAGCAGCTTTTTAAGCGGGGCCTCCTACAATGAGCAGTTCTTC.

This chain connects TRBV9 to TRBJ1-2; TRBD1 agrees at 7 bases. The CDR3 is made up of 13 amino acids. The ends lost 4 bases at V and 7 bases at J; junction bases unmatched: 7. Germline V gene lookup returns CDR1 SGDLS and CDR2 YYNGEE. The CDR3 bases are TGTGCCAGCAGCACCCGGACAGGATTTGGCTACACCTTC. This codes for CASSTRTGFGYTF.

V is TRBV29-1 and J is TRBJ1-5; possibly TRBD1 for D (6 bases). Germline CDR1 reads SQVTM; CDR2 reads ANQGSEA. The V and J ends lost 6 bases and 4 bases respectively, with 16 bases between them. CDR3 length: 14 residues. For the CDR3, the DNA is TGCAGCGTCCACGAAGGACAGACAAATCAGCCCCAGCATTTT. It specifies CSVHEGQTNQPQHF.

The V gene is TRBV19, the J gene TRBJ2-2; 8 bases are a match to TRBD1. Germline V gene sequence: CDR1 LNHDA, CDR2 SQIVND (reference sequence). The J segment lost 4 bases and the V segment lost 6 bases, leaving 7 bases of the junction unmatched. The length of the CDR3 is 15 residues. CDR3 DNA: TGTGCCAGTAGGGCAGGGGGCGCTGGCACCGGGGAGCTGTTTTTT. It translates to CASRAGGAGTGELFF.

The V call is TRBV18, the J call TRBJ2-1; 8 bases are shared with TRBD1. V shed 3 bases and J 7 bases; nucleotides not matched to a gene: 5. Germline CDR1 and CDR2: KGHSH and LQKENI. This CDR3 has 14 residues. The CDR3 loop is CASSPDRGWNEQFF. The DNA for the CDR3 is TGTGCCAGCTCACCTGACAGGGGATGGAATGAGCAGTTCTTC. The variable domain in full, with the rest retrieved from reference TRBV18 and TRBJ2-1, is NAGVMQNPRHLVRRRGQEARLRCSPMKGHSHVYWYRQLPEEGLKFMVYLQKENIIDESGMPKERFSAEFPKEGPSILRIQQVVRGDSAAYFCASSPDRGWNEQFFGPGTRLTVL.

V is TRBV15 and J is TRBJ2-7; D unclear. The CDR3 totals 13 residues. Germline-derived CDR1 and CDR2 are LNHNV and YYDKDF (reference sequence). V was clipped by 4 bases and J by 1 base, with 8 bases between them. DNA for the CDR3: TGTGCCACCAGCATCGGCGGTTCCTACGAGCAGTACTTC. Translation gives CATSIGGSYEQYF. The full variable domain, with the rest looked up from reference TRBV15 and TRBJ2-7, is DAMVIQNPRYQVTQFGKPVTLSCSQTLNHNVMYWYQQKSSQAPKLLFHYYDKDFNNEADTPDNFQSRRPNTSFCFLDIRSPGLGDTAMYLCATSIGGSYEQYFGPGTRLTVT.

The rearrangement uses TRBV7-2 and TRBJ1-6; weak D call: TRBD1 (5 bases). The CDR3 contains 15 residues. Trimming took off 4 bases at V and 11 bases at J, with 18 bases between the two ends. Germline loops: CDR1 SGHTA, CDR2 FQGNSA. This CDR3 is CASSSIRTGFPPLHF. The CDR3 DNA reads TGTGCCAGCAGCTCGATAAGAACAGGTTTTCCACCCCTCCACTTT.

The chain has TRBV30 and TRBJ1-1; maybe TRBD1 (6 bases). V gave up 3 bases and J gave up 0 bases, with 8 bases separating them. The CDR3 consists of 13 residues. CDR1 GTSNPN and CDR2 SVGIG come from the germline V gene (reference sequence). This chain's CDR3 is CAWSWDMNTEAFF. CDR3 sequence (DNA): TGTGCCTGGAGCTGGGACATGAACACTGAAGCTTTCTTT.

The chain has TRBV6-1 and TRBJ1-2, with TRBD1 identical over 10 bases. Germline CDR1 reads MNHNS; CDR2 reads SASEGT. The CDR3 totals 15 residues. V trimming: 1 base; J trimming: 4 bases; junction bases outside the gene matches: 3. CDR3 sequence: CASSEGTGGLYGYTF. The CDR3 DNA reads TGTGCCAGCAGTGAAGGGACAGGGGGTCTCTATGGCTACACCTTC.

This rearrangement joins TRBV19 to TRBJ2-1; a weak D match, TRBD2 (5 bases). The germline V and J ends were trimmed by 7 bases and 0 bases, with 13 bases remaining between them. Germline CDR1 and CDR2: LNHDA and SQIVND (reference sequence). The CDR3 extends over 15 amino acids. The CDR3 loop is CASINTRGSYNEQFF. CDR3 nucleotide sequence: TGTGCCAGTATCAACACTCGGGGCTCCTACAATGAGCAGTTCTTC.

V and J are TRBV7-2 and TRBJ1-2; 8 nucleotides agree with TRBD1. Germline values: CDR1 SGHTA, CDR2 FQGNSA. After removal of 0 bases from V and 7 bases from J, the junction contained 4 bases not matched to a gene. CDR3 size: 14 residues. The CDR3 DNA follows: TGTGCCAGCAGCTTAGCTTTCGACAGGGGTGGCTACACCTTC. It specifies CASSLAFDRGGYTF.

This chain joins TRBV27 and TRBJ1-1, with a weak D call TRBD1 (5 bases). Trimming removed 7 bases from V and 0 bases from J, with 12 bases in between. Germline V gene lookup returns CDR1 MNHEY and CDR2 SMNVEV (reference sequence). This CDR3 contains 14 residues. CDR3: CASKLGLVNTEAFF. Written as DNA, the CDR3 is TGTGCCAGCAAACTGGGGCTAGTGAACACTGAAGCTTTCTTT.

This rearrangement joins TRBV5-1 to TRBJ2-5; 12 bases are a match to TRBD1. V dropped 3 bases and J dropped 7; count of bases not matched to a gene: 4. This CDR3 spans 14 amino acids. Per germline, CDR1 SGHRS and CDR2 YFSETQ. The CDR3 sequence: CASSWDRGQATQYF. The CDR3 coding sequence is TGCGCCAGCAGCTGGGACAGGGGGCAGGCGACCCAGTACTTC.

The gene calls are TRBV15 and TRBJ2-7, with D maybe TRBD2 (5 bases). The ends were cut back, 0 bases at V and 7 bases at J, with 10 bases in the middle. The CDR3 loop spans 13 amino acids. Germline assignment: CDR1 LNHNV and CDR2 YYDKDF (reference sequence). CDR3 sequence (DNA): TGTGCCACCAGCAGAGATAGACGAGGGGAGCAGTACTTC. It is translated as CATSRDRRGEQYF.

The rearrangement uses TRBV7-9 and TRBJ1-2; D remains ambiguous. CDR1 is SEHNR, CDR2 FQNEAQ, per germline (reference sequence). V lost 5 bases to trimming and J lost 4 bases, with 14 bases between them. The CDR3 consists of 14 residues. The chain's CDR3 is CASSLYRGGYGYTF. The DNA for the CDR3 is TGTGCCAGCAGCCTGTATCGGGGAGGCTATGGCTACACCTTC. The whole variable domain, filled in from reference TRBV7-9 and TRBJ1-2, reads DTGVSQNPRHKITKRGQNVTFRCDPISEHNRLYWYRQTLGQGPEFLTYFQNEAQLEKSRLLSDRFSAERPKGSFSTLEIQRTEQGDSAMYLCASSLYRGGYGYTFGSGTRLTVV.

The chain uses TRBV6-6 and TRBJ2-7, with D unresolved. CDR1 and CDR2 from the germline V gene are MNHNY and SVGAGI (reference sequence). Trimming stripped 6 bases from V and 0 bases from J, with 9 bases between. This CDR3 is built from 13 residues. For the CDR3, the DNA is TGTGCCAGCAGCCCCCCAGGCTCCTACGAGCAGTACTTC. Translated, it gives CASSPPGSYEQYF.